This TCR beta chain derives from a study of cytomegalovirus exposure and HLA in healthy donors. Study-level results: Some TCR beta chains (164 of them) were listed as cytomegalovirus-associated. Most CMV-associated TCR beta chains appeared HLA-restricted in a later analysis. A later analysis found common viral pathogens apparently linked to several of the most significant clusters. Most TCR sequences were uncommon, yet certain public TCRs appeared in many donors.

V lost 4 bases to trimming and J lost 5 bases; unmatched junction nucleotides: 6. Germline loops: CDR1 SGHNT, CDR2 YYREEE (reference sequence). The CDR3 runs 16 residues. Vbeta (60) and Jbeta (13) primers were used in the PCR. Only in-frame clones appear in the TCRdb table, and some are missing; sequencing was by immunoSEQ multiplex PCR. The sample lists approximately 150,000 clones, roughly 80% occurring once. Of note for this clone: Its target is unknown.

This sequence originates from a middle-aged man in good health and CMV-seropositive. The chain recombines TRBV5-4 with TRBJ2-3, with TRBD2 matching 14 bases. Material for sequencing was PBMCs. The CDR3, as DNA: TGTGCCAGCAGCAAGGGACTAGCGGGAGAAGTAGATACGCAGTATTTT. Translated, it gives CASSKGLAGEVDTQYF.